This T cell receptor (beta chain) was sequenced for a study of beta chain features in type 1 diabetes. Background on the study: Healthy donors and patients showed comparable age, gender and cell yields. Study conclusions and caveats: Naive, central memory and Treg TCRB repertoires seemed to resemble each other more closely in patients than they did in healthy donors. A moderate, significant TCRB CDR3 shortening appeared in type 1 diabetes across four CD4+ subsets.

The V end was cut by 1 base, the J end by 3 bases, with 9 bases between. The germline V gene encodes CDR1 SNHLY and CDR2 FYNNEI. This CDR3 region has 14 residues. This clone was recorded a few times. Its specificity is unknown. Expressed TCRB transcripts were sequenced, since all the RNA that had been isolated was reverse transcribed. Clones were read by immunoSEQ multiplex PCR, and TCRdb kept only the in-frame ones, dropping some. Altogether nearly 700,000 clones are present, about an eighth being singletons, with the ten largest covering 0.022%. The chain is built from TRBV2 and TRBJ1-1; possible D gene TRBD1, 5 bases. This TCR came from a man aged 18 to 29 with type 1 diabetes. Sequenced sample: naive CD4+ T cells from blood. The CDR3 sequence: CASSEGGVDTEAFF. CDR3 bases: TGTGCCAGCAGTGAAGGAGGGGTTGACACTGAAGCTTTCTTT.